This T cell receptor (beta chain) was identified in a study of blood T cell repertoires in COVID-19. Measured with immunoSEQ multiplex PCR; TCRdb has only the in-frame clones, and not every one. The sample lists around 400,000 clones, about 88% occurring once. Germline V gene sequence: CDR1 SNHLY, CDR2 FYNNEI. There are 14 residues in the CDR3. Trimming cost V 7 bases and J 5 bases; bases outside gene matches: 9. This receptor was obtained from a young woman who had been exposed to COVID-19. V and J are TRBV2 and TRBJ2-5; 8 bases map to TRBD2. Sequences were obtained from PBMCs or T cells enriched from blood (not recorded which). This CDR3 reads CASTWEASGETQYF. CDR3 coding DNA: TGTGCCAGCACTTGGGAGGCTAGCGGGGAGACCCAGTACTTC.